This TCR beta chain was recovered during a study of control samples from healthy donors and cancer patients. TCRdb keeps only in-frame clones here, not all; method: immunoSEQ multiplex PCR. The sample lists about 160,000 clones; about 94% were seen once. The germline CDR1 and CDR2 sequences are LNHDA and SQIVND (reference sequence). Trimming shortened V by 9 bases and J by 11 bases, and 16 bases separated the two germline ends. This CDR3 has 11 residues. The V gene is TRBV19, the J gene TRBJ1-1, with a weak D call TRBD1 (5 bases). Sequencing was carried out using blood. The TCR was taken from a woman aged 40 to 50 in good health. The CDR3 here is CASRGIAVAFF. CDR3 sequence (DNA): TGTGCCAGCCGGGGGATCGCCGTGGCTTTCTTT.